A selection of T cell receptor beta chains follows, all from one sample in a study of beta chain bispecific antibodies for T cell cancers. TCRdb used MiXCR to reprocess the 5' RACE reads, holding one entry per CDR3 protein. The repertoire holds tens of thousands of distinct CDR3 sequences, around 2% seen once, with under 5.5% in the top ten. No antigen is known for these receptors. This specimen was healthy donor T cells cultured with leukemia cells, taken from a culture containing a bispecific antibody targeting TCR Vbeta12. Receptors originate from a human donor in good health. Some clones in this sample may be carry-over from other donors' samples. CDR3s include the opening cysteine and the closing phenylalanine or tryptophan. D genes are given only for firm matches. Not every row has a clone size; where given, it reads once, few, many or a size class.

d_gene,v_gene,j_gene,abundance,CDR3aa,CDR3nt
.,TRBV12-3/TRBV12-4,TRBJ1-3,few,CASSLAHRESGNTIYF,TGTGCCAGCAGTTTAGCGCATCGGGAGTCGGGAAACACCATATATTTT
.,TRBV19,TRBJ1-5,.,CASSIGSEGGSNQPQHF,TGTGCCAGTAGTATCGGGTCGGAAGGAGGAAGCAATCAGCCCCAGCATTTT
TRBD2,TRBV3-1,TRBJ2-5,many,CASSQDLVGGAGETQYF,TGTGCCAGCAGCCAAGATCTCGTCGGGGGGGCCGGAGAGACCCAGTACTTC
TRBD2,TRBV28,TRBJ2-2,many,CASSPLSGGRTLLLFF,TGTGCCAGCAGTCCTCTTAGCGGGGGGAGAACCCTTCTCCTGTTTTTT
TRBD2,TRBV7-2,TRBJ2-5,many,CASSPFSGGETQYF,TGTGCCAGCAGCCCCTTTAGCGGGGGGGAGACCCAGTACTTC
TRBD1,TRBV20-1,TRBJ1-1,many,CSARGPGGNEAFF,TGCAGTGCTAGAGGTCCAGGGGGCAATGAAGCTTTCTTT
TRBD1,TRBV6-1,TRBJ2-5,.,CASSEGILGDRGLAGETQYF,TGTGCCAGCAGTGAAGGGATTTTAGGGGACAGGGGGCTAGCGGGAGAGACCCAGTACTTC
.,TRBV30,TRBJ1-1,many,CAWSNLFWDGGEAFF,TGTGCCTGGAGTAACCTTTTTTGGGACGGGGGGGAAGCTTTCTTT
.,TRBV3-1,TRBJ2-7,many,CASSQGRQPVGEQYF,TGTGCCAGCAGCCAAGGTCGCCAACCGGTGGGTGAGCAGTACTTC
TRBD1,TRBV19,TRBJ2-1,.,CASSIDRGRDEQFF,TGTGCCAGTAGTATCGACAGGGGGCGCGATGAGCAGTTCTTC